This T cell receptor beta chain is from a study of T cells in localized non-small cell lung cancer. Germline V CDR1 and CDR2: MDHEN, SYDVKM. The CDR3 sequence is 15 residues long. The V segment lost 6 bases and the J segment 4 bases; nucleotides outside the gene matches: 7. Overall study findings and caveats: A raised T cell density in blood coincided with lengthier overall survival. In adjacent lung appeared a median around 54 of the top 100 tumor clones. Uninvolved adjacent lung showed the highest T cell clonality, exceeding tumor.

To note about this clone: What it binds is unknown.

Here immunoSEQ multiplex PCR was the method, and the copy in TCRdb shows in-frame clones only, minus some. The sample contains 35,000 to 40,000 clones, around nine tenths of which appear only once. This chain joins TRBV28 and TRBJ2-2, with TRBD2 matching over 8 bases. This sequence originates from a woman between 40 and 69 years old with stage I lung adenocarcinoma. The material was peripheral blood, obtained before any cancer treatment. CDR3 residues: CASRGSGRRTGELFF. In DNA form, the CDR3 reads TGTGCCAGCAGGGGGAGCGGGAGACGCACCGGGGAGCTGTTTTTT. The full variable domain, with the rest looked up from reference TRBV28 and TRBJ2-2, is DVKVTQSSRYLVKRTGEKVFLECVQDMDHENMFWYRQDPGLGLRLIYFSYDVKMKEKGDIPEGYSVSREKKERFSLILESASTNQTSMYLCASRGSGRRTGELFFGEGSRLTVL.